Below are 5 T cell receptor beta chains sequenced from a single sample in a study of memory CD4+ T cells and cytomegalovirus serostatus. Single viable CD3+CD4+CD8-CD45RO+ cells were sorted as the memory CD4+ T cells. The assay was immunoSEQ multiplex PCR, and TCRdb's table has in-frame clones only and misses some. The table records 50,000 to 60,000 clones, under 90% of them present only once. Material for sequencing was memory CD4+ T cells from blood. The receptors originated from an adult in good health and CMV-seronegative.

The chain couples TRBV7-2 to TRBJ2-4; D call uncertain. CDR3 length: 14 amino acids. V lost 7 bases, J lost 5 bases, and 15 bases lay in between. CDR1 is SGHTA, CDR2 FQGNSA, per germline. The CDR3: CASTKGRAENIQYF. In nucleotides, the CDR3 is TGTGCCAGCACCAAAGGCCGGGCTGAAAACATTCAGTACTTC. The full variable domain, with the rest looked up from reference TRBV7-2 and TRBJ2-4, is GAGVSQSPSNKVTEKGKDVELRCDPISGHTALYWYRQSLGQGLEFLIYFQGNSAPDKSGLPSDRFSAERTGGSVSTLTIQRTQQEDSAVYLCASTKGRAENIQYFGAGTRLSVL.

V usage is TRBV27 and J usage is TRBJ2-7; D call uncertain. V was shortened by 3 bases and J by 7 bases, with 13 bases between the two germline ends. The CDR3 has 13 residues. CDR1 MNHEY and CDR2 SMNVEV come from the germline V gene (reference sequence). Here the CDR3 DNA reads TGTGCCAGCAGTTTGGGTGGGGTACGGGAGCAGTACTTC. Its translation is CASSLGGVREQYF.

This clone was observed a handful of times. V usage is TRBV6-5 and J usage is TRBJ1-2, with TRBD1 matching 7 bases. V lost 6 bases, J lost 3 bases, and 4 bases stayed unmatched. The CDR3 is 13 amino acids. The germline V gene has CDR1 MNHEY and CDR2 SVGAGI. The CDR3 is CASSKGADYGYTF. The CDR3 nucleotides are TGTGCCAGCAGCAAGGGGGCTGACTATGGCTACACCTTC.

The V gene is TRBV19, the J gene TRBJ1-5; 8 bases fit TRBD1. With V trimmed by 8 bases and J by 3 bases, 6 bases remained unmatched. CDR1 is LNHDA, CDR2 SQIVND, per germline (reference sequence). The CDR3 totals 14 residues. CDR3 residues: CASSTGAYNQPQHF. For the CDR3, the DNA is TGTGCCAGTTCGACAGGGGCTTACAATCAGCCCCAGCATTTT. Combining the CDR3 with reference TRBV19 and TRBJ1-5 gives the whole variable domain DGGITQSPKYLFRKEGQNVTLSCEQNLNHDAMYWYRQDPGQGLRLIYYSQIVNDFQKGDIAEGYSVSREKKESFPLTVTSAQKNPTAFYLCASSTGAYNQPQHFGDGTRLSIL.

This clone was detected only once. The chain combines TRBV2 with TRBJ1-1, with a possible D match to TRBD1 (6 bases). V gave up 6 bases and J gave up 3 bases, with 17 bases separating them. CDR1 and CDR2 (germline): SNHLY, FYNNEI. The CDR3 spans 15 residues. The CDR3 DNA follows: TGTGCCAGCAGAGGGGGGGGGCTTGGGTACACTGAAGCTTTCTTT. This codes for CASRGGGLGYTEAFF.